This T cell receptor (beta chain) appears in the sequencing data of a study of PD-1 blockade in classical Hodgkin lymphoma. The CDR3 covers 14 residues. From germline, CDR1 is SGHRS and CDR2 YFSETQ. J lost 4 bases, V lost 4 bases, and 5 bases had no gene match. Study-wide results and limits: Partial responders and progressors had significantly lower baseline TCR diversity. Patients starting nivolumab under 1 year after ASCT were excluded. A significant rise in TCR diversity by C4D1 was seen for CD4+ but not CD8+ cells.

Time point meaning: cycle 4 day 1 (C4D1), after 5 to 7 weeks of nivolumab. Relapse after autologous stem cell transplantation occurred in every patient, and brentuximab vedotin exposure varied. Best outcomes ranged across complete response, partial response and progressive disease. Concerning this clone itself: What it binds is not known.

Repertoires were generated with immunoSEQ multiplex PCR, while TCRdb's copy carries only in-frame clones and drops some. This table holds some 93,000 clones, roughly 78% found once. The V gene is TRBV5-1, the J gene TRBJ2-1, with TRBD2 identical over 7 bases. This material consisted of peripheral blood mononuclear cells (PBMCs), taken before the fourth cycle of nivolumab. The clonotype originates from a human donor with classical Hodgkin lymphoma. CDR3 bases: TGCGCCAGCAGCGGAAGCGGGGTGTACAATGAGCAGTTCTTC. It yields the protein CASSGSGVYNEQFF.